This TCR beta chain comes out of a study of T cells in narcolepsy. Study at large: Donors had narcolepsy type 1 or type 2, or were healthy controls. Broader study findings: Blood of same and different patients, but not healthy controls, reportedly held recurring autoreactive clonotypes. Autoreactive clone sequences were missing from some blood memory CD4+ repertoires. Same-patient CSF and blood CD4+ T cell clonotypes included HCRT-specific and TRIB2-specific autoreactive ones.

This CDR3 region has 13 residues. Trimming removed 3 bases at V and 1 base at J, with 7 bases between. Germline V lookup: CDR1 SGHRS, CDR2 YFSETQ. Assay used: immunoSEQ multiplex PCR; TCRdb lists only in-frame clones, some missing. The sample consists of roughly 35,000 clones, around 80% of them appearing once. Note on this clone: Its antigen is still unknown.

This clonotype was obtained from a human donor in good health. The sequencing sample was made of memory (CD45RA-) CD4+ T cells from blood. The genes are TRBV5-1 and TRBJ2-5; D ambiguous. In nucleotides, the CDR3 is TGCGCCAGCAGCTCTCTCCGCCAAGAGACCCAGTACTTC. Translating gives CASSSLRQETQYF.